Presented here are 3 T cell receptor beta chains from one specimen sequenced in a study of CD8+CD57+ T cells in acquired aplastic anemia. Flow cytometry had shown expanded CD8+CD57+ cells in the patients chosen for sequencing. Profiling that covered TCR beta VDJ and CDR3 relied on genomic DNA as its template. From the reads, TCRdb called clonotypes with MiXCR, one entry per CDR3 protein. The table records roughly 98,000 distinct CDR3 sequences, roughly two thirds of them present only once. Specimen: sorted CD4+, CD8+, or CD8+CD57+ T cells (not recorded which) from PBMCs. The source of these receptors is a human donor with aplastic anemia.

V and J are TRBV2 and TRBJ2-7; 10 nucleotides line up with TRBD1. The CDR3 extends over 14 amino acids. Germline CDR1 reads SNHLY; CDR2 reads FYNNEI. With 7 bases clipped from V and 5 bases from J, the junction kept 8 bases outside the gene matches. This chain's CDR3 is CASTADRGPDEQYF. The DNA for the CDR3 is TGTGCCAGCACCGCCGACAGGGGGCCCGACGAGCAGTACTTC.

This chain links TRBV11-3 with TRBJ2-2, with D hard to call. V was cut by 5 bases and J by 7 bases, with 11 bases left in between. Germline V gene lookup returns CDR1 SGHNT and CDR2 YENEEA. The CDR3 loop spans 13 amino acids. The CDR3 sequence: CASSPRVFGELFF. CDR3 DNA: TGTGCCAGCAGCCCCCGGGTATTCGGGGAGCTGTTTTTT.

This clonotype was picked up one time. The chain joins TRBV9 to TRBJ2-3; possible D gene TRBD1, 6 bases. Germline CDR1 reads SGDLS; CDR2 reads YYNGEE. The ends were cut back, 0 bases at V and 3 bases at J, with 8 bases in the middle. This CDR3 is built from 14 residues. CDR3: CASSVEGVTDTQYF. The CDR3, as DNA: TGTGCCAGCAGCGTAGAGGGGGTGACAGATACGCAGTATTTT.